This T cell receptor (beta chain) was sequenced in a study of shared clonotypes between healthy human individuals. Study results and caveats: Tissue TCR repertoires likely differ from these blood-only repertoires. Memory subsets had estimated richness that was generally smaller than that of naive subsets.

The assay used deep level. Several immunoSEQ plates received, in even portions, the genomic DNA of each subset. Using immunoSEQ multiplex PCR, the repertoire was profiled, and TCRdb retains in-frame clones only, with some absent. The sample includes about 820,000 clones, 85% to 95% of them seen just once. This clone was detected only a few times. Its matching antigen is unknown. The CDR3 has 14 residues. Germline values: CDR1 PRHDT, CDR2 FYEKMQ (reference sequence). Trimming shortened V by 6 bases and J by 5 bases, and 16 bases separated the two germline ends. CD45RO-negative, CCR7-positively selected cells formed the naive CD8 fraction, excluding terminally differentiated effector memory CD45RA+ cells.

The chain uses TRBV13 and TRBJ2-5, with a possible D match to TRBD2 (5 bases). Sequencing used naive CD8+ T cells sorted from blood. This receptor was identified in a man aged 25 to 40 in good health. The CDR3 reads CASRHAPSGETQYF. The CDR3 DNA reads as TGTGCCAGCAGACACGCCCCCTCGGGGGAGACCCAGTACTTC. Drawing the rest from reference TRBV13 and TRBJ2-5, the complete variable domain is AAGVIQSPRHLIKEKRETATLKCYPIPRHDTVYWYQQGPGQDPQFLISFYEKMQSDKGSIPDRFSAQQFSDYHSELNMSSLELGDSALYFCASRHAPSGETQYFGPGTRLLVL.